This record covers a single TCR beta chain. Its antigen is as yet unknown. This specimen comes from a study of cytomegalovirus exposure and HLA in healthy donors. Study findings and constraints: Judged likely to be a sequencing artifact was a cluster of highly shared sequence variants. In a later analysis, the majority of CMV-associated beta chains seemingly showed HLA restriction. HLA-A and HLA-B allele assignments for most subjects were reportedly predicted accurately using TCR beta sequences.

The V gene's germline CDR1 is MGHDK and CDR2 SYGVNS. V lost 3 bases to trimming and J lost 0 bases, with 12 bases between them. The length of the CDR3 is 15 residues. The study ran its PCR with 60 Vbeta and 13 Jbeta primers. Here immunoSEQ multiplex PCR was the method, and the copy in TCRdb shows in-frame clones only, minus some. The ten most abundant clones cover 3% to 4% of a sample with about 83,000 clones. The TCR comes from a young man in good health and CMV-seropositive. The V gene is TRBV25-1, the J gene TRBJ2-7; perhaps TRBD1 as D (6 bases). The sample was PBMCs. CDR3 bases: TGTGCCAGCAGTGATCCCAGGGGCACCTCCTACGAGCAGTACTTC. Protein sequence: CASSDPRGTSYEQYF.